This TCR beta chain was observed in a study of shared clonotypes between healthy human individuals. Study outcomes and limitations: Compared with memory subsets, naive subsets generally had larger estimated richness.

V shed 0 bases, J shed 8 bases, and the junction held 5 bases outside the gene matches. The CDR3 length is 14 residues. Germline CDR1 and CDR2: SGHAT and FQNNGV. Comment on this clone: Its target is not known.

Generated by immunoSEQ multiplex PCR, the TCRdb table keeps only in-frame clones and is missing some. The data contain around 2.1 million clones, roughly 95% of them singletons. This clonotype originated in a man in his late teens or twenties in good health. The chain combines TRBV11-2 with TRBJ1-2, with TRBD1 identical over 8 bases. The sample consisted of naive CD4+ T cells sorted from blood. Subset indicated: CD45RA+ positively selected. CDR3 nucleotide sequence: TGTGCCAGCAGCTTAGACCAGGGGGCGGACGGCTACACCTTC. Residues: CASSLDQGADGYTF.